Listed here are 23 T cell receptor beta chains from one sample, sequenced in a study of T cells after posttransplantation cyclophosphamide (dated by TCRdb to the mid-2010s). Library preparation was by the immunoSEQ multiplex PCR assay. TCRdb carries this immuneACCESS record with in-frame sequences only. Its versions omit some clonotypes, under half of them owing to an unresolved V gene in the studies checked, with the rest unexplained. The sample includes approximately 52,000 clones, with 70% to 90% observed a single time. The ten largest clones capture 2.5% to 3% of the sample. What was sequenced was PBMCs. The receptor set was obtained from a man aged 25-45 years with a blood cancer, CMV-positive, and with a related stem cell donor.

V is TRBV28 and J is TRBJ1-2; D is ambiguous. Germline V gene data show CDR1 as MDHEN and CDR2 as SYDVKM. The CDR3 has 13 amino acids. With 7 bases removed from V and 1 base from J, the gap between germline ends came to 10 bases. This CDR3 is CASKAEVNYGYTF. In DNA form, the CDR3 reads TGTGCCAGCAAAGCGGAGGTTAACTATGGCTACACCTTC.

This clone was counted a few times. Written as DNA, the CDR3 is TGTGCCAGCAGGTTAAGAGGTGAAAAACTGTTTTTT. This gives the protein CASRLRGEKLFF. V is TRBV27 and J is TRBJ1-4; D gene ambiguous. Between the trimmed V and J ends, which lost 6 bases and 7 bases, there was a span of 9 bases. Looked up from germline, CDR1 is MNHEY and CDR2 is SMNVEV (reference sequence). The CDR3 totals 12 residues.

This chain uses TRBV7-9 with TRBJ2-3; 7 nucleotides line up with TRBD2. Germline V gene lookup returns CDR1 SEHNR and CDR2 FQNEAQ (reference sequence). The CDR3 extends over 15 amino acids. After removal of 4 bases from V and 3 bases from J, the junction contained 7 bases not matched to a gene. Here the CDR3 DNA reads TGTGCCAGCAGCTCAAAGGCTAGCGGTACAGATACGCAGTATTTT. Translating gives CASSSKASGTDTQYF.

The rearrangement uses TRBV5-1 and TRBJ2-1; perhaps TRBD1 as D (5 bases). Per the germline V gene, CDR1 is SGHRS and CDR2 is YFSETQ. The CDR3 consists of 12 residues. Trimming removed 2 bases at V and 7 bases at J, with 7 bases between. The CDR3, as DNA: TGCGCCAGCAGCTTCGCAGGGAATGAGCAGTTCTTC. Translation gives CASSFAGNEQFF.

The chain couples TRBV7-8 to TRBJ1-4; 8 bases line up with TRBD1. Looked up from germline, CDR1 is SGHVS and CDR2 is FQNEAQ. The V segment lost 5 bases and the J segment 6 bases; nucleotides outside the gene matches: 5. The CDR3 totals 14 residues. CDR3 sequence: CASSAGTGYEKLFF. The CDR3, as DNA: TGTGCCAGCAGCGCCGGGACAGGTTATGAAAAACTGTTTTTT.

In this sample, this clone turned up a few times. The chain couples TRBV28 to TRBJ1-2; D gene uncertain. CDR1 and CDR2 (germline): MDHEN, SYDVKM. This CDR3 is 13 amino acids long. V lost 5 bases to trimming and J lost 4 bases, with 11 bases between them. DNA of the CDR3: TGTGCCAGCAGTACTAGTGGACTCTATGGCTACACCTTC. Translated, it gives CASSTSGLYGYTF.

This clone came up a few times. J is TRBJ1-5 and V is TRBV5-5; D ambiguous. Trimming took 2 bases from V and 7 from J, leaving 16 bases between them. The CDR3 contains 15 residues. Germline loops: CDR1 SGHKS, CDR2 YYEKEE (reference sequence). As DNA, the CDR3 is TGTGCCAGCAGCTTAGGAACACTCAGGTGGCAGCCCCAGCATTTT. This translates into CASSLGTLRWQPQHF.

The chain uses TRBV9 and TRBJ1-4; D call uncertain. In germline, CDR1 is SGDLS, CDR2 YYNGEE. Trimming cost V 5 bases and J 8 bases, with 25 bases left between them. This CDR3 region has 17 residues. CDR3 DNA sequence: TGTGCCAGCAGTGATCACAAGGACGGCTTAACGGGAGAAAAACTGTTTTTT. Its protein is CASSDHKDGLTGEKLFF.

This rearrangement joins TRBV5-4 to TRBJ2-5, with TRBD2 matching over 7 bases. Germline V gene lookup returns CDR1 SGHNT and CDR2 YYREEE (reference sequence). Trimming removed 7 bases from V and 5 bases from J; junction bases left unmatched: 11. This CDR3 has 14 amino acids. The DNA of the CDR3 is TGTGCCAGCGGCCAGAGCGGGACTCCGGAGACCCAGTACTTC. Its protein is CASGQSGTPETQYF.

V usage is TRBV19 and J usage is TRBJ2-7, with 13 nucleotides matching TRBD2. The CDR3 is 18 amino acids. After removal of 8 bases from V and 5 bases from J, the junction contained 18 bases not matched to a gene. CDR1 and CDR2 (germline): LNHDA, SQIVND (reference sequence). Written as DNA, the CDR3 is TGTGCCAGTTCAGCCTCCGGGACTAGCGGGACCTTACTAGACGAGCAGTACTTC. This codes for CASSASGTSGTLLDEQYF.

The chain carries TRBV9 and TRBJ2-1, with a weak D call TRBD1 (6 bases). CDR3 length equals 16 residues. V was shortened by 3 bases and J by 0 bases, with 13 bases between the two germline ends. Germline-derived CDR1 and CDR2 are SGDLS and YYNGEE. CDR3: CASSATGLGSYNEQFF. For the CDR3, the DNA is TGTGCCAGCAGCGCGACAGGACTGGGCTCCTACAATGAGCAGTTCTTC.

The chain is built from TRBV2 and TRBJ2-1, with 13 bases identical to TRBD2. The germline CDR1 and CDR2 sequences are SNHLY and FYNNEI. The J segment lost 1 base and the V segment lost 4 bases, leaving 13 bases of the junction unmatched. The CDR3 sequence is 20 residues long. CDR3: CASSGPGTSGNGKSYNEQFF. CDR3 sequence (DNA): TGTGCCAGCAGTGGACCCGGGACTAGCGGGAACGGAAAGTCCTACAATGAGCAGTTCTTC.

This chain links TRBV5-1 with TRBJ2-7; 13 positions agree with TRBD2. The CDR3 covers 15 residues. Germline loops: CDR1 SGHRS, CDR2 YFSETQ. The V segment lost 4 bases and the J segment 4 bases; nucleotides outside the gene matches: 5. CDR3 residues: CASSPGLAGAYEQYF. CDR3 bases: TGCGCCAGCAGCCCCGGACTAGCGGGAGCTTACGAGCAGTACTTC. The entire variable domain, with the rest obtained from reference TRBV5-1 and TRBJ2-7, is as follows: KAGVTQTPRYLIKTRGQQVTLSCSPISGHRSVSWYQQTPGQGLQFLFEYFSETQRNKGNFPGRFSGRQFSNSRSEMNVSTLELGDSALYLCASSPGLAGAYEQYFGPGTRLTVT.

The V and J genes are TRBV7-9 and TRBJ2-7; 7 bases map to TRBD1. J gave up 2 bases and V 0 bases, and 4 bases lay outside the gene matches. CDR1 is SEHNR and CDR2 is FQNEAQ in the germline V gene (reference sequence). The CDR3 is 15 residues long. The DNA of the CDR3 is TGTGCCAGCAGCTTAGCGGTTGGGACAGCCTACGAGCAGTACTTC. Translation gives CASSLAVGTAYEQYF.

The chain links TRBV27 to TRBJ2-1; TRBD2 matches at 11 bases. Per the germline V gene, CDR1 is MNHEY and CDR2 is SMNVEV (reference sequence). The CDR3 totals 15 residues. J lost 9 bases, V lost 0 bases, and 4 bases had no gene match. The CDR3 DNA reads as TGTGCCAGCAGTTTATCGACTAGCGGGAAAGGTGAGCAGTTCTTC. Amino acids: CASSLSTSGKGEQFF.

The rearrangement joins TRBV20-1 to TRBJ2-7, with D perhaps matching TRBD2 (6 bases). The CDR3 length is 11 residues. The ends were cut back, 6 bases at V and 6 bases at J, with 12 bases in the middle. CDR1 and CDR2 (germline): DFQATT, SNEGSKA (reference sequence). CDR3 bases: TGCAGTGCCGGGGACTTTCGCGAGCAGTACTTC. Translation: CSAGDFREQYF.

The chain couples TRBV27 to TRBJ2-3; possible D gene TRBD1, 5 bases. V gave up 1 base and J gave up 4 bases, with 9 bases separating them. Germline loops: CDR1 MNHEY, CDR2 SMNVEV (reference sequence). The CDR3 spans 14 residues. This CDR3 is CASSLWQGPDTQYF. The DNA for the CDR3 is TGTGCCAGCAGTTTATGGCAGGGCCCAGATACGCAGTATTTT.

Only one count was recorded for this clone. The chain employs TRBV11-2 and TRBJ1-2; TRBD1 aligns across 7 bases. CDR3 length: 15 amino acids. V lost 3 bases to trimming and J lost 3 bases; unmatched junction nucleotides: 7. Germline CDR1 is SGHAT and CDR2 is FQNNGV. The CDR3 DNA is TGTGCCAGCAGCTTGCGACAGGGTCTGGACTATGGCTACACCTTC. As protein: CASSLRQGLDYGYTF.

V is TRBV4-3 and J is TRBJ1-2; D is uncertain. The ends were cut back, 0 bases at V and 5 bases at J, with 10 bases in the middle. Germline values: CDR1 LGHNA, CDR2 YSLEER. This CDR3 is 14 amino acids long. The CDR3: CASSQDRWQYGYTF. CDR3 nucleotide sequence: TGCGCCAGCAGCCAAGACCGATGGCAGTATGGCTACACCTTC.

The V call is TRBV30, the J call TRBJ2-5; TRBD2 might be the D (6 bases). The germline V and J ends were trimmed by 0 bases and 4 bases, with 12 bases remaining between them. CDR1 GTSNPN and CDR2 SVGIG come from the germline V gene (reference sequence). This CDR3 comprises 14 residues. The CDR3 coding sequence is TGTGCCTGGAGTGTATCGCTAGCGAGAGAGACCCAGTACTTC. It encodes CAWSVSLARETQYF.

This chain connects TRBV6-5 to TRBJ2-7; 7 bases are shared with TRBD1. Trimming cost V 6 bases and J 7 bases; bases outside gene matches: 9. CDR1 and CDR2 from the germline V gene are MNHEY and SVGAGI. The CDR3 is 13 residues long. The CDR3 DNA follows: TGTGCCAGCAGCCTAAACAGGGGTCAAGAGCAGTACTTC. Its protein product is CASSLNRGQEQYF.

The DNA for the CDR3 is TGTGCCAGCAGCGGACTAGCGGGAGTCCCCGGGGAGCTGTTTTTT. Protein sequence: CASSGLAGVPGELFF. V usage is TRBV11-2 and J usage is TRBJ2-2; 13 positions agree with TRBD2. CDR1 is SGHAT and CDR2 is FQNNGV in the germline V gene. Unmatched junction bases numbered 3, after V lost 5 bases and J lost 6 bases. The CDR3 consists of 15 residues.

The CDR3 here is CASSHLGTGPTDTQYF. The CDR3 bases are TGTGCCAGCAGCCACCTCGGGACAGGGCCCACAGATACGCAGTATTTT. The V call is TRBV11-2, the J call TRBJ2-3, with 9 bases fitting TRBD1. CDR3 length: 16 amino acids. After removal of 5 bases from V and 2 bases from J, the junction contained 8 bases not matched to a gene. In germline, CDR1 is SGHAT, CDR2 FQNNGV.